This TCR beta chain was observed in a study of regulatory T cells in long-lasting Graves disease. Time point described: newly diagnosed GD, antithyroid drugs for less than 3 months. PBMC RNA was the source of the TCR library. Study-wide results and limits: Persistent disease samples used TRBV28, TRBJ1-2 and TRBJ2-5 preferentially. Because few samples were included, accuracy may have been lower.

At least ten counts were recorded for this clonotype. Its antigen is not identified. With iRepertoire HTBI primers and Arm-PCR of CDR3 regions, TCR beta libraries were built. From the multiplex PCR reads, TCRdb called clonotypes with MiXCR, one entry per CDR3 protein. The repertoire holds fewer than 500,000 distinct CDR3 sequences, roughly 16% seen once, with 12% in the top ten. CDR1 and CDR2 from the germline V gene are SNHLY and FYNNEI. V dropped 11 bases and J dropped 1 base, with 15 bases sitting between them. The CDR3 has 15 amino acids. These data also formed part of another study, on T cells in Graves' hyperthyroidism and ophthalmopathy. That report notes: Carried out on the TCR CDR3, a first-round RT-PCR used the HTBI primer set.

This specimen consisted of peripheral blood mononuclear cells (PBMCs), obtained at new diagnosis, from a patient treated with antithyroid drugs. V usage is TRBV2 and J usage is TRBJ2-6, with D uncertain. The sequence derives from a man in his forties or fifties with Graves disease. The CDR3 here is CASRDWESGANVLTF. CDR3 sequence (DNA): TGTGCCTCCCGCGACTGGGAATCTGGGGCCAACGTCCTGACTTTC.